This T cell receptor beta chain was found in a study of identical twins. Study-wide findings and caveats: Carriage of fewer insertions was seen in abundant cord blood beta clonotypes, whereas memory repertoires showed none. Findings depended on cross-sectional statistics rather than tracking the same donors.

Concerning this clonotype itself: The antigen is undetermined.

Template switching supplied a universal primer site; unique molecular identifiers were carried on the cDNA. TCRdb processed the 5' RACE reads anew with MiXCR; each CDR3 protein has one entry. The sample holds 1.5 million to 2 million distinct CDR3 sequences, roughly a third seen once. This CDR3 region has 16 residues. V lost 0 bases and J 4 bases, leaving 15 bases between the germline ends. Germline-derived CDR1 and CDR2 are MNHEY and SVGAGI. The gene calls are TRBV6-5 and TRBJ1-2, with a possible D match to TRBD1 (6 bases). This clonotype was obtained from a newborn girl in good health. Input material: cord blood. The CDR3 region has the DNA TGTGCCAGCAGTTACTCGGAACAGGGCCCGGGCTATGGCTACACCTTC. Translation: CASSYSEQGPGYGYTF.